The 14 T cell receptor beta chains presented below share a single source sample, sequenced in a study of CD8 T cells in ankylosing spondylitis (dated by TCRdb to 2016 to 2017). General conclusions and limits of the study: A TCR beta motif of about eight highly homologous amino acid variants appeared characteristic of blood from ankylosing spondylitis patients.

No antigen has been assigned to these receptors. Preparation of the library involved 5' RACE. TCRdb records Illumina HiSeq 2500 as the sequencer. TCRdb itself trimmed the public reads at Q25 with fastp, ran MiXCR and retained productive beta chains. Every distinct CDR3 protein forms one entry, paired with its most common genes and DNA. The sample table holds hundreds of thousands of distinct CDR3 sequences, of which 15% to 20% were seen once. Of the sample, 1% is held by the ten largest clones. Sample: blood, either unsorted or a sorted T cell fraction (not recorded which). These receptors were obtained from a male donor with ankylosing spondylitis.

CDR3 DNA: TGTGCCAGCAGCCTCCCTGTGGGGCTAGCGTCCTACGAGCAGTACTTC. The encoded protein is CASSLPVGLASYEQYF. The gene calls are TRBV7-4 and TRBJ2-7; D possibly corresponds to TRBD2 (6 bases). V lost 5 bases and J lost 1, with 18 bases in between. Germline V gives CDR1 SGHVT, CDR2 SQSDAQ. The CDR3 consists of 16 residues.

The genes are TRBV25-1 and TRBJ2-2; 9 nucleotides line up with TRBD1. Looked up from germline, CDR1 is MGHDK and CDR2 is SYGVNS. The ends lost 6 bases at V and 7 bases at J; junction bases unmatched: 9. CDR3 size: 15 residues. The CDR3 DNA follows: TGTGCCAGCAGCCCCGGGACAGGGATAAGCGGGGAGCTGTTTTTT. It codes for CASSPGTGISGELFF.

The J gene is TRBJ1-4, the V gene TRBV6-5, with a weak D call TRBD1 (6 bases). Looked up from germline, CDR1 is MNHEY and CDR2 is SVGAGI. CDR3 length: 12 amino acids. V was cut by 7 bases and J by 4 bases, with 7 bases left in between. CDR3 in DNA: TGTGCCAGCAAGGGACATAATGAAAAACTGTTTTTT. The encoded protein is CASKGHNEKLFF.

Of note for this clonotype: This may arise from a read error, as a much more abundant clone is one base away. The chain couples TRBV5-5 to TRBJ2-3, with D uncertain. With 1 base removed from V and 0 bases from J, the gap between germline ends came to 6 bases. CDR1 and CDR2 from the germline V gene are SGHKS and YYEKEE (reference sequence). CDR3 length equals 14 residues. The CDR3 region is CASSLQASTDTQYF. CDR3 coding DNA: TGTGCCAGCAGCTTGCAGGCTAGCACAGATACGCAGTATTTT.

The gene calls are TRBV7-3 and TRBJ2-3; D perhaps matches TRBD1 (6 bases). Germline V gene lookup returns CDR1 SGHTA and CDR2 FQGTGA. V lost 2 bases, J lost 4 bases, and 10 bases lay in between. The CDR3 totals 14 residues. The DNA of the CDR3 is TGTGCCAGCAGCTTATCCAGGGGCGCAGATACGCAGTATTTT. Translated: CASSLSRGADTQYF. The whole variable domain, filled in from reference TRBV7-3 and TRBJ2-3, reads GAGVSQTPSNKVTEKGKYVELRCDPISGHTALYWYRQSLGQGPEFLIYFQGTGAADDSGLPNDRFFAVRPEGSVSTLKIQRTERGDSAVYLCASSLSRGADTQYFGPGTRLTVL.

This clonotype was recorded at least ten times. V and J are TRBV20-1 and TRBJ1-1; 10 bases map to TRBD1. Germline V gene lookup returns CDR1 DFQATT and CDR2 SNEGSKA (reference sequence). With 7 bases clipped from V and 4 bases from J, the junction kept 6 bases outside the gene matches. This CDR3 region has 13 residues. The chain's CDR3 is CSDKGQGPTEAFF. In DNA, the CDR3 is TGCAGTGATAAGGGACAGGGGCCCACTGAAGCTTTCTTT.

The chain employs TRBV2 and TRBJ1-4; 7 bases agree with TRBD1. V lost 4 bases and J lost 4; bases outside the gene matches: 3. This CDR3 has 14 amino acids. Germline lookup yields CDR1 SNHLY and CDR2 FYNNEI. CDR3 residues: CASSGGQLNEKLFF. The CDR3 DNA reads TGTGCCAGCAGTGGGGGACAGCTTAATGAAAAACTGTTTTTT. The full variable domain, its missing parts supplied by reference TRBV2 and TRBJ1-4, is EPEVTQTPSHQVTQMGQEVILRCVPISNHLYFYWYRQILGQKVEFLVSFYNNEISEKSEIFDDQFSVERPDGSNFTLKIRSTKLEDSAMYFCASSGGQLNEKLFFGSGTQLSVL.

This chain uses TRBV3-1 with TRBJ1-4; a possible D gene is TRBD1 (5 bases). The CDR3 length is 15 residues. The V end was cut by 0 bases, the J end by 6 bases, with 11 bases between. Germline lookup yields CDR1 LGHDT and CDR2 YNNKEL (reference sequence). This chain's CDR3 is CASSQDMGEYEKLFF. The CDR3 coding sequence is TGTGCCAGCAGCCAAGATATGGGGGAATATGAAAAACTGTTTTTT. Drawing the rest from reference TRBV3-1 and TRBJ1-4, the complete variable domain is DTAVSQTPKYLVTQMGNDKSIKCEQNLGHDTMYWYKQDSKKFLKIMFSYNNKELIINETVPNRFSPKSPDKAHLNLHINSLELGDSAVYFCASSQDMGEYEKLFFGSGTQLSVL.

This clonotype appeared a few times. The chain has TRBV5-1 and TRBJ1-6, with D possibly TRBD1 on 5 matching bases. Germline-derived CDR1 and CDR2 are SGHRS and YFSETQ. Trimming removed 0 bases at V and 9 bases at J, with 19 bases between. The CDR3 contains 17 residues. The CDR3 DNA reads as TGCGCCAGCAGCTTGGAGGGAGGGGTAATCGGATTTTCACCCCTCCACTTT. Translation: CASSLEGGVIGFSPLHF.

This rearrangement joins TRBV5-5 to TRBJ2-3; possible D gene TRBD1, 5 bases. V lost 1 base and J 4 bases, leaving 7 bases between the germline ends. The CDR3 is 13 residues long. The germline gives CDR1 SGHKS, CDR2 YYEKEE (reference sequence). The CDR3 is CASSLQGADTQYF. In DNA, the CDR3 is TGTGCCAGCAGCTTGCAAGGGGCAGATACGCAGTATTTT. The entire variable domain, with the rest obtained from reference TRBV5-5 and TRBJ2-3, is as follows: DAGVTQSPTHLIKTRGQQVTLRCSPISGHKSVSWYQQVLGQGPQFIFQYYEKEERGRGNFPDRFSARQFPNYSSELNVNALLLGDSALYLCASSLQGADTQYFGPGTRLTVL.

The V gene is TRBV19, the J gene TRBJ1-1; D might be TRBD1 (5 bases). The CDR3 has 12 amino acids. V was shortened by 3 bases and J by 8 bases, with 10 bases between the two germline ends. The germline V gene encodes CDR1 LNHDA and CDR2 SQIVND (reference sequence). Here the CDR3 reads CASSIGAEEAFF. Here the CDR3 DNA reads TGTGCCAGTAGTATCGGGGCCGAAGAAGCTTTCTTT.

This clonotype was observed a handful of times. The chain has TRBV20-1 and TRBJ1-2; D unclear. This CDR3 comprises 12 residues. V lost 1 base and J lost 8, with 11 bases in between. From germline, CDR1 is DFQATT and CDR2 SNEGSKA (reference sequence). CDR3 coding DNA: TGCAGTGCTAGAGGGCAGGAGGCAGGCTACACCTTC. This codes for CSARGQEAGYTF.

The chain combines TRBV4-2 with TRBJ1-5; D remains ambiguous. The CDR3 extends over 16 amino acids. The V gene lost 4 bases and the J gene lost 6 bases, with 19 bases spanning the gap. The germline V gene has CDR1 LGHNA and CDR2 YNFKEQ. The CDR3 here is CASSPEYSHGSQPQHF. The CDR3 bases are TGTGCCAGCAGCCCGGAGTACTCGCATGGGAGTCAGCCCCAGCATTTT.

This chain joins TRBV29-1 and TRBJ1-1, with D possibly being TRBD1 (6 bases). The ends were cut back, 6 bases at V and 6 bases at J, with 14 bases in the middle. The CDR3 totals 12 residues. The germline V gene encodes CDR1 SQVTM and CDR2 ANQGSEA. CDR3 sequence: CSVGTGNSEAFF. In DNA, the CDR3 is TGCAGCGTCGGTACAGGGAATTCTGAAGCTTTCTTT. Full variable domain (remainder filled in from reference TRBV29-1 and TRBJ1-1): SAVISQKPSRDICQRGTSLTIQCQVDSQVTMMFWYRQQPGQSLTLIATANQGSEATYESGFVIDKFPISRPNLTFSTLTVSNMSPEDSSIYLCSVGTGNSEAFFGQGTRLTVV.